This T cell receptor (beta chain) was retrieved from a study of blood T cell repertoires in COVID-19. Clones were sequenced by immunoSEQ multiplex PCR, and TCRdb holds only the in-frame ones, with some missing. The table includes 130,000 to 150,000 clones, around 80% detected once. Losses at the gene ends were 3 bases for V and 10 bases for J; bases not matched to a gene: 5. The CDR3 has 14 residues. Germline V gene data show CDR1 as SGHVS and CDR2 as FQNEAQ. The V call is TRBV7-8, the J call TRBJ2-1, with 11 bases lining up with TRBD2. The specimen was peripheral blood. The receptor was derived from a woman aged 60-70 years with acute or convalescent COVID-19. The CDR3 sequence: CASSFTSGSVEQFF. The DNA for the CDR3 is TGTGCCAGCAGCTTCACTAGCGGGAGTGTGGAGCAGTTCTTC.